This is a list of T cell receptor beta chains from one sample in a study of response to subunit inactivated influenza vaccine. TCRdb recomputed calls from the RT-PCR reads with MiXCR, one row per CDR3 protein. Here the sample spans hundreds of thousands of distinct CDR3 sequences, around 14% being singletons. Source: PBMCs from blood, taken around 15 days before vaccination. The receptor source for this set is a man aged 50 to 60 who received an inactivated influenza vaccine. The conserved cysteine and the conserved F or W are not part of the CDR3 here.

TRBV12-3/TRBV12-4 | ASSMVGSYEQY
TRBV20-1 | SATHPKSSYNEQF
TRBV10-3 | AISLDRSHEQY
TRBV5-7 | ASGPGLEGYT
TRBV5-8 | ASSFSSNWIYNEQF
TRBV12-3/TRBV12-4 | ASTPSGTSGADTQY
TRBV12-3/TRBV12-4 | ASRAGGGNTGELF
TRBV4-1 | ASSQEVQNEAF
TRBV6-2/TRBV6-3 | ASSYSFNQPQH
TRBV6-2/TRBV6-3 | ASSWYTYEQY
TRBV4-3 | ASSQDGTGRGGANVLT
TRBV27 | ASSSHPGLADNEQF
TRBV7-8 | ASSFRPGVGGELF
TRBV5-5 | ASSLVPQGFNQPQH
TRBV12-3/TRBV12-4 | ASSPNGELGTDTQY
TRBV28 | ASSFQSTRSTGELF
TRBV12-5 | ASGLVVGESTDTQY
TRBV27 | ASRGDTMNTEAF
TRBV29-1 | SVRTDGNTIY
TRBV5-1 | ASSHPTSGVLDTQY
TRBV5-1 | ASSLASGGINTGELF
TRBV15 | ATSGLAGPYNEQF
TRBV4-2 | ASSQDLVAPISYEQY
TRBV20-1 | SATLAGGRGLETQY
TRBV12-3/TRBV12-4 | ASSLEVWNQQF
TRBV27 | ASSSYSGQSKRGYT
TRBV7-2 | ASRNAPSGELF
TRBV9 | ASSRQGPNSPLH
TRBV6-2/TRBV6-3 | ASSSDRFNLATYEQY
TRBV20-1 | SADRQGRDIQY
TRBV7-2 | ASSATGLNTEAF
TRBV10-3 | AISESWDRSWQY
TRBV12-3/TRBV12-4 | ASSLSRGYTEAF
TRBV7-2 | ASATDRRITEAF
TRBV5-6 | ASSLMLALEF
TRBV6-2/TRBV6-3 | ASTSGTGISPLH
TRBV12-3/TRBV12-4 | ASGGRDVNEQF
TRBV28 | ASHDGVINEQF
TRBV5-5 | ASSNYQLNNEKLF
TRBV5-5 | ASTSSLGDGGYT
TRBV20-1 | SARGQGREQF
TRBV20-1 | SARKDGLAGSYEQY
TRBV14 | ASSSYRGPYNEQF